These 29 T cell receptor beta chains originate from one sample sequenced in a study of T cell changes during pregnancy in multiple sclerosis. The data were produced by immunoSEQ multiplex PCR, yet TCRdb's version contains in-frame clones alone and is incomplete. This sample has 40,000 or so clones, with 75% to 95% found just once. The specimen comprised CD4+ T cells from peripheral blood mononuclear cells, sampled in the third trimester of pregnancy. The receptors shown here come from a female donor with multiple sclerosis, enrolled in a pregnancy study.

The CDR3 loop is CASSPPSSGGVHEQFF. CDR3 bases: TGTGCCAGCTCACCACCGTCAAGCGGGGGGGTCCATGAGCAGTTCTTC. This chain joins TRBV18 and TRBJ2-1; 10 nucleotides agree with TRBD2. Per the germline V gene, CDR1 is KGHSH and CDR2 is LQKENI. The CDR3 runs to 16 residues. With V trimmed by 0 bases and J by 8 bases, 7 bases remained unmatched.

The chain links TRBV7-8 to TRBJ1-5; D gene unclear. V lost 5 bases, J lost 3 bases, and 5 bases lay in between. The V gene's germline CDR1 is SGHVS and CDR2 FQNEAQ. This CDR3 has 12 residues. For the CDR3, the DNA is TGTGCCAGCAGCCCAAACAATCAGCCCCAGCATTTT. This translates into CASSPNNQPQHF. The variable domain in full, with the rest retrieved from reference TRBV7-8 and TRBJ1-5, is GAGVSQSPRYKVAKRGQDVALRCDPISGHVSLFWYQQALGQGPEFLTYFQNEAQLDKSGLPSDRFFAERPEGSVSTLKIQRTQQEDSAVYLCASSPNNQPQHFGDGTRLSIL.

V usage is TRBV29-1 and J usage is TRBJ2-3; 7 bases agree with TRBD2. The CDR3 runs 13 residues. Germline-derived CDR1 and CDR2 are SQVTM and ANQGSEA. With V trimmed by 4 bases and J by 3 bases, 4 bases remained unmatched. CDR3 sequence reads: CSVGGGGTDTQYF. The DNA for the CDR3 is TGCAGCGTTGGTGGGGGGGGGACAGATACGCAGTATTTT.

J is TRBJ1-5 and V is TRBV19; D is perhaps TRBD1 (5 bases). The CDR3 length is 14 residues. Trimming pared 6 bases from V and 4 bases from J, leaving 13 bases between. Germline V gives CDR1 LNHDA, CDR2 SQIVND (reference sequence). The CDR3 loop is CASRPRRGNQPQHF. The CDR3 coding sequence is TGTGCCAGTAGACCCCGACGGGGGAATCAGCCCCAGCATTTT. Supplemented by reference TRBV19 and TRBJ1-5, the full variable domain reads DGGITQSPKYLFRKEGQNVTLSCEQNLNHDAMYWYRQDPGQGLRLIYYSQIVNDFQKGDIAEGYSVSREKKESFPLTVTSAQKNPTAFYLCASRPRRGNQPQHFGDGTRLSIL.

There are a few counts of this clone. This sequence joins TRBV6-5 and TRBJ1-1; D gene unclear. The CDR3 covers 14 residues. V shed 0 bases and J shed 2 bases, with 7 bases lying between them. From germline, CDR1 is MNHEY and CDR2 SVGAGI. CDR3 in amino acids: CASSYSALNTEAFF. The CDR3 DNA follows: TGTGCCAGCAGTTACTCGGCCCTTAACACTGAAGCTTTCTTT.

The V call is TRBV25-1, the J call TRBJ2-7; the D gene is possibly TRBD1 (6 bases). Germline CDR1 is MGHDK and CDR2 is SYGVNS. The germline V and J ends were trimmed by 3 bases and 2 bases, with 11 bases remaining between them. The CDR3 has 14 residues. The CDR3 nucleotides are TGTGCCAGCAGTGATACAGGGAGAGCCTACGAGCAGTACTTC. Amino acid sequence: CASSDTGRAYEQYF.

V and J are TRBV5-6 and TRBJ1-2, with a tentative D call TRBD1 (5 bases). CDR1 is SGHDT, CDR2 YYEEEE, per germline. The CDR3 is 14 amino acids. V was pared by 4 bases and J by 7 bases, with 17 bases between. The CDR3 here is CASSHSGRAGGYTF. CDR3 bases: TGTGCCAGCAGCCATTCGGGCAGGGCAGGTGGCTACACCTTC.

V usage is TRBV7-2 and J usage is TRBJ2-5; a weak D match, TRBD2 (6 bases). Germline V gene lookup returns CDR1 SGHTA and CDR2 FQGNSA. V lost 3 bases and J 5 bases, leaving 13 bases between the germline ends. The CDR3 is 14 residues long. As DNA, the CDR3 is TGTGCCAGCAGCTTCAGCGGGCCGGGCGAGACCCAGTACTTC. Its translation: CASSFSGPGETQYF.

The J gene is TRBJ2-7, the V gene TRBV7-2; 7 nucleotides agree with TRBD1. Germline CDR1 is SGHTA and CDR2 is FQGNSA. Losses at the gene ends were 5 bases for V and 6 bases for J; bases not matched to a gene: 7. The CDR3 totals 13 residues. The CDR3 bases are TGTGCCAGCAGCACTCGACAGGGCCTCGAGCAGTACTTC. As protein: CASSTRQGLEQYF. Supplemented by reference TRBV7-2 and TRBJ2-7, the full variable domain reads GAGVSQSPSNKVTEKGKDVELRCDPISGHTALYWYRQSLGQGLEFLIYFQGNSAPDKSGLPSDRFSAERTGGSVSTLTIQRTQQEDSAVYLCASSTRQGLEQYFGPGTRLTVT.

CDR3 coding DNA: TGCGCCAGCAGCCAAGAGGGGACTTTTAGCAATCAGCCCCAGCATTTT. This sequence encodes CASSQEGTFSNQPQHF. V gene TRBV4-1 combines with J gene TRBJ1-5, with TRBD1 as a possible D gene (5 bases). Trimming removed 0 bases from V and 0 bases from J, with 9 bases in between. In germline, CDR1 is MGHRA, CDR2 YSYEKL. This CDR3 has 16 residues.

The rearrangement joins TRBV7-2 to TRBJ1-2; 7 bases fit TRBD1. V gave up 5 bases and J gave up 6 bases; unmatched junction bases: 12. The length of the CDR3 is 15 residues. CDR1 and CDR2 from the germline V gene are SGHTA and FQGNSA. The CDR3 DNA follows: TGTGCCAGCAGCGTACGCGCGAGGGGGCCTAATGGCTACACCTTC. Its translation is CASSVRARGPNGYTF.

V usage is TRBV2 and J usage is TRBJ1-2, with a tentative D call TRBD1 (5 bases). The CDR3 covers 11 residues. Germline CDR1 is SNHLY and CDR2 is FYNNEI. The V end was cut by 10 bases, the J end by 8 bases, with 14 bases between. CDR3 sequence reads: CATSLRDGYTF. CDR3 DNA sequence: TGTGCCACCTCGTTGCGGGACGGCTACACCTTC.

This chain joins TRBV11-2 and TRBJ2-1; 10 bases align to TRBD2. Germline V gene sequence: CDR1 SGHAT, CDR2 FQNNGV. This CDR3 region has 18 residues. V gave up 4 bases and J gave up 2 bases; unmatched junction bases: 11. The CDR3 sequence is CASSSGLAVTTPYNEQFF. The CDR3 bases are TGTGCCAGCAGCTCCGGACTAGCGGTTACCACCCCCTACAATGAGCAGTTCTTC.

V usage is TRBV7-6 and J usage is TRBJ2-2; 12 nucleotides agree with TRBD2. The V and J ends lost 1 base and 8 bases, in that order; junction bases with no gene match: 11. CDR1 SGHVS and CDR2 FNYEAQ come from the germline V gene. The CDR3 spans 18 residues. The CDR3 nucleotides are TGTGCCAGCAGCTTAGGGACTAGCGGGGCCGCGGGTTCTGGGGAGCTGTTTTTT. Its protein product is CASSLGTSGAAGSGELFF.

The gene calls are TRBV5-1 and TRBJ2-4; TRBD2 might be the D (6 bases). The ends were cut back, 1 base at V and 1 base at J, with 15 bases in the middle. Germline CDR1 and CDR2: SGHRS and YFSETQ. The CDR3 contains 17 residues. As DNA, the CDR3 is TGCGCCAGCAGCTTGCAGCCGGGGGTAAGGGCCAAAAACATTCAGTACTTC. This encodes CASSLQPGVRAKNIQYF.

The chain combines TRBV18 with TRBJ2-2; 13 nucleotides align to TRBD2. The CDR3 spans 16 residues. Per the germline V gene, CDR1 is KGHSH and CDR2 is LQKENI. The V gene end was trimmed by 3 bases and the J gene end by 5 bases; junction bases not matched to a gene: 3. DNA for the CDR3: TGTGCCAGCTCACCGTCACTAGCGGGAGGGACCGGGGAGCTGTTTTTT. It codes for CASSPSLAGGTGELFF.

This sequence joins TRBV6-5 and TRBJ2-1; unclear D gene. The CDR3 is made up of 13 amino acids. The germline gives CDR1 MNHEY, CDR2 SVGAGI. Trimming cost V 6 bases and J 4 bases, with 10 bases left between them. The CDR3 DNA reads TGTGCCAGCAGCCCTCTCCTTTACAATGAGCAGTTCTTC. The encoded protein is CASSPLLYNEQFF.

This clone came up once. The CDR3 DNA reads TGTGCCAGCAGTAACGCGGGAGGGGGCTCCTACGAGCAGTACTTC. Translating gives CASSNAGGGSYEQYF. The chain uses TRBV28 and TRBJ2-7; TRBD2 aligns across 9 bases. Germline loops: CDR1 MDHEN, CDR2 SYDVKM. Trimming took 5 bases from V and 0 from J; bases not matched to a gene: 5. This CDR3 region has 15 residues.

CDR3 amino acids: CASTLGLFNEQFF. CDR3 DNA: TGCGCCAGCACGTTAGGACTGTTCAATGAGCAGTTCTTC. V gene TRBV10-2 combines with J gene TRBJ2-1; TRBD2 might be the D (5 bases). Trimming stripped 7 bases from V and 6 bases from J, with 13 bases between. Germline loops: CDR1 WSHSY, CDR2 SAAADI. There are 13 residues in the CDR3.

CDR3 nucleotides: TGCGCCAGCAGAGAGGGAAACAGGGTGTTGGGGTTTGCCCCCTTAATATATGGCTACACCTTC. This codes for CASREGNRVLGFAPLIYGYTF. The chain carries TRBV5-1 and TRBJ1-2; D may be TRBD1 (6 bases). This CDR3 has 21 residues. The germline V and J ends were trimmed by 5 bases and 5 bases, with 37 bases remaining between them. Germline V gene lookup returns CDR1 SGHRS and CDR2 YFSETQ.

V gene TRBV7-8 combines with J gene TRBJ2-1, with 7 bases aligning to TRBD2. V shed 5 bases and J 9 bases; nucleotides not matched to a gene: 4. Germline V gene lookup returns CDR1 SGHVS and CDR2 FQNEAQ. The CDR3 is made up of 12 amino acids. The CDR3 region has the DNA TGTGCCAGCAGCCGGACTAGGGGTGAGCAGTTCTTC. It translates to CASSRTRGEQFF.

This sequence joins TRBV27 and TRBJ1-1; TRBD1 is a possible D gene (6 bases). Germline lookup yields CDR1 MNHEY and CDR2 SMNVEV (reference sequence). CDR3 size: 16 residues. The V and J ends lost 2 bases and 5 bases respectively, with 18 bases between them. This CDR3 is CASSLGINRVQTEAFF. As DNA, the CDR3 is TGTGCCAGCAGTTTAGGAATTAACAGGGTCCAAACTGAAGCTTTCTTT.

A single count supports this clone. V is TRBV7-6 and J is TRBJ1-5; 11 bases agree with TRBD1. The CDR3 runs to 15 residues. Looked up from germline, CDR1 is SGHVS and CDR2 is FNYEAQ. Trimming took 3 bases from V and 7 from J; bases not matched to a gene: 5. The CDR3 region has the DNA TGTGCCAGCAGCTTTGGGACAGGGGGACAACAGCCCCAGCATTTT. The encoded protein is CASSFGTGGQQPQHF.

The chain couples TRBV11-2 to TRBJ2-5; weak D call: TRBD1 (5 bases). This CDR3 spans 14 amino acids. Germline-derived CDR1 and CDR2 are SGHAT and FQNNGV. Trimming took off 5 bases at V and 5 bases at J, with 15 bases between the two ends. CDR3 sequence (DNA): TGTGCCAGCAGCCCCGGGTTTCCAGGGGAGACCCAGTACTTC. Amino acid sequence: CASSPGFPGETQYF.

V and J are TRBV6-1 and TRBJ2-2, with TRBD2 matching over 13 bases. Losses at the gene ends were 4 bases for V and 1 base for J; bases not matched to a gene: 9. CDR1 and CDR2 (germline): MNHNS, SASEGT. This CDR3 spans 19 amino acids. The DNA for the CDR3 is TGTGCCAGCAGTGTTAGGGGGAGGACTAGCGGGAGGAACACCGGGGAGCTGTTTTTT. This encodes CASSVRGRTSGRNTGELFF.

In its sample, this clone was seen once. CDR3 DNA sequence: TGTGCCAGCTCACGGGCCGACAGGGGGCTGGATGAAAAACTGTTTTTT. It codes for CASSRADRGLDEKLFF. The chain has TRBV18 and TRBJ1-4; 10 bases are shared with TRBD1. J gave up 6 bases and V 4 bases, and 8 bases lay outside the gene matches. The CDR3 runs 16 residues. Germline V gene sequence: CDR1 KGHSH, CDR2 LQKENI.

This chain connects TRBV5-1 to TRBJ2-2, with a possible D match to TRBD2 (5 bases). Germline V lookup: CDR1 SGHRS, CDR2 YFSETQ. The CDR3 runs 15 residues. V was trimmed by 0 bases and J by 6 bases, leaving 12 bases between them. The CDR3 DNA sequence: TGCGCCAGCAGCTTGGCCGAGGGCTTGGCCGGGGAGCTGTTTTTT. Protein sequence: CASSLAEGLAGELFF.

The chain recombines TRBV9 with TRBJ2-1; 10 nucleotides match TRBD1. J gave up 7 bases and V 3 bases, and 7 bases lay outside the gene matches. Germline V gives CDR1 SGDLS, CDR2 YYNGEE. The CDR3 runs to 15 residues. CDR3 nucleotide sequence: TGTGCCAGCAGCGCCGGGACAGGGGCTAAAAATGAGCAGTTCTTC. Residues: CASSAGTGAKNEQFF.

In nucleotides, the CDR3 is TGTGCCAGCAGCCGAAAGACAGGAAGCACAGATACGCAGTATTTT. It encodes CASSRKTGSTDTQYF. The chain has TRBV7-3 and TRBJ2-3; perhaps TRBD1 as D (6 bases). Germline V gene sequence: CDR1 SGHTA, CDR2 FQGTGA. The CDR3 consists of 15 residues. Trimming shortened V by 5 bases and J by 0 bases, and 12 bases separated the two germline ends.